This T cell receptor beta chain was obtained from a study of blood T cell repertoires in COVID-19. As originally analysed: Reference gene primer amplification gave estimated nucleated cell counts. Repertoires were generated with immunoSEQ multiplex PCR, while TCRdb's copy carries only in-frame clones and drops some. The D gene and trimming were derived from the DNA, and the V and J assignments and clone size from that table. There are 100,000 to 150,000 clones in the sample; around 89% occur only once, and around 4.2% lies in the top ten. The V gene lost 3 bases and the J gene lost 2 bases, with 11 bases spanning the gap. CDR1 SGHNT and CDR2 YYREEE come from the germline V gene (reference sequence). The CDR3 extends over 14 amino acids.

The clonotype was recovered from a man aged 60-69 years with COVID-19, enrolled during active disease. The chain joins TRBV5-4 to TRBJ1-1; D unclear. The sequencing input was peripheral blood. CDR3 coding DNA: TGTGCCAGCAGCTCCGGGGTCTTTAACACTGAAGCTTTCTTT. Protein product: CASSSGVFNTEAFF.